This T cell receptor (beta chain) emerged from a study of cytomegalovirus exposure and HLA in healthy donors. The study ran its PCR with 60 Vbeta and 13 Jbeta primers. Profiled with immunoSEQ multiplex PCR; TCRdb holds only in-frame clones, not every one. The sample has about 160,000 clones; 75% to 90% are singletons. The CDR3 extends over 14 amino acids. V was shortened by 5 bases and J by 4 bases, with 14 bases between the two germline ends. The germline gives CDR1 LNHDA, CDR2 SQIVND (reference sequence). The chain is built from TRBV19 and TRBJ1-1, with D possibly TRBD1 on 6 matching bases. The origin of this receptor is a woman aged 18-35 years in good health and CMV-seronegative. Sequenced sample: PBMCs. Here the CDR3 reads CASSSGGGFTEAFF. The CDR3 nucleotides read TGTGCCAGTAGTTCGGGGGGCGGTTTCACTGAAGCTTTCTTT. Complete variable domain (other parts from reference TRBV19 and TRBJ1-1): DGGITQSPKYLFRKEGQNVTLSCEQNLNHDAMYWYRQDPGQGLRLIYYSQIVNDFQKGDIAEGYSVSREKKESFPLTVTSAQKNPTAFYLCASSSGGGFTEAFFGQGTRLTVV.